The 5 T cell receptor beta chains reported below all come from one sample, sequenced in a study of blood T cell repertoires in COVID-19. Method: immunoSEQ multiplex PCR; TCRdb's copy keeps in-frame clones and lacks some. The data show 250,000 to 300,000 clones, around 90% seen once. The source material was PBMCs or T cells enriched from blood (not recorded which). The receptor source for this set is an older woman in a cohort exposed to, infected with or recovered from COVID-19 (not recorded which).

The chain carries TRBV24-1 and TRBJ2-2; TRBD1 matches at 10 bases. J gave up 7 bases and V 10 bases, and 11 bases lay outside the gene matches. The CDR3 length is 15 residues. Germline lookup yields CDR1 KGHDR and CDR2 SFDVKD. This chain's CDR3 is CATSRQGALGGELFF. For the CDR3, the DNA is TGTGCCACGTCTCGACAGGGGGCGCTGGGCGGGGAGCTGTTTTTT.

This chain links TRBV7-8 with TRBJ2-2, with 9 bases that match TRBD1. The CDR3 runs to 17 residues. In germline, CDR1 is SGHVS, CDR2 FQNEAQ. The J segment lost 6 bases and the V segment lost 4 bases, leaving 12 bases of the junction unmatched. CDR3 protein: CASSSRPTGGRSGELFF. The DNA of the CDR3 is TGTGCCAGCAGCTCCCGTCCCACAGGGGGCCGGTCCGGGGAGCTGTTTTTT.

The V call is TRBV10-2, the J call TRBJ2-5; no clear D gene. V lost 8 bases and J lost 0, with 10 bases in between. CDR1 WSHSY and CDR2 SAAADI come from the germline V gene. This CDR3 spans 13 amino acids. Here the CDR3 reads CASLPENQETQYF. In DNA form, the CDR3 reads TGCGCCAGCCTGCCGGAGAACCAAGAGACCCAGTACTTC.

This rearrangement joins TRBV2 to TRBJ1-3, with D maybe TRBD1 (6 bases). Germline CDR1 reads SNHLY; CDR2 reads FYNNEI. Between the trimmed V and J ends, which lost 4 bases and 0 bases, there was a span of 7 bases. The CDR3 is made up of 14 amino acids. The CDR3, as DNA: TGTGCCAGCAGTGGGACAGTCTCTGGAAACACCATATATTTT. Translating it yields CASSGTVSGNTIYF.

CDR3 in amino acids: CATSDTTGTSGRATDTQYF. CDR3 sequence (DNA): TGTGCCACCAGTGATACCACCGGGACTAGCGGGAGGGCGACAGATACGCAGTATTTT. The chain is built from TRBV24-1 and TRBJ2-3; 16 bases map to TRBD2. Losses at the gene ends were 3 bases for V and 3 bases for J; bases not matched to a gene: 8. This CDR3 contains 19 residues. Germline-derived CDR1 and CDR2 are KGHDR and SFDVKD.